The 22 T cell receptor beta chains given below trace back to one sample, sequenced in a study of blood T cell repertoires in COVID-19. Sequencing was performed with immunoSEQ multiplex PCR; in TCRdb, only in-frame clones are kept and a portion is missing. The sample lists approximately 220,000 clones; approximately 78% were seen once. Sample: peripheral blood. These receptors came from an elderly woman with acute or convalescent COVID-19.

The chain uses TRBV30 and TRBJ2-7, with D possibly TRBD2 on 6 matching bases. Germline V gene sequence: CDR1 GTSNPN, CDR2 SVGIG (reference sequence). This CDR3 is built from 14 residues. The germline V and J ends were trimmed by 4 bases and 5 bases, with 18 bases remaining between them. The CDR3 bases are TGTGCCTGGACCAAAAGGAGGGCCATCCACGAGCAGTACTTC. Translation gives CAWTKRRAIHEQYF.

The table lists this clone with a count of one. The chain employs TRBV19 and TRBJ1-5, with D tentatively TRBD1 (5 bases). Trimming shortened V by 9 bases and J by 5 bases, and 17 bases separated the two germline ends. In germline, CDR1 is LNHDA, CDR2 SQIVND (reference sequence). The CDR3 length is 14 residues. CDR3 amino acids: CASMLRGEDQPQHF. The CDR3 region has the DNA TGTGCCAGCATGCTAAGGGGTGAGGATCAGCCCCAGCATTTT.

V usage is TRBV29-1 and J usage is TRBJ2-5; perhaps TRBD2 as D (6 bases). CDR3 length: 15 residues. V gave up 6 bases and J gave up 4 bases, with 21 bases separating them. CDR1 is SQVTM, CDR2 ANQGSEA, per germline. The CDR3 loop is CSVGTGGAWGETQYF. The CDR3 nucleotides are TGCAGCGTGGGGACTGGCGGGGCCTGGGGAGAGACCCAGTACTTC.

This clone has only a few counts. The chain recombines TRBV9 with TRBJ2-1; 12 positions match TRBD2. Germline CDR1 and CDR2: SGDLS and YYNGEE. This CDR3 is built from 17 residues. V lost 4 bases and J lost 0; bases outside the gene matches: 5. DNA of the CDR3: TGTGCCAGCAGCACCGGACTAGCGGGGAGCTCCTACAATGAGCAGTTCTTC. This encodes CASSTGLAGSSYNEQFF.

The rearrangement uses TRBV3-1 (or the pseudogene TRBV3-2) and TRBJ2-2; tentatively, D is TRBD1 (5 bases). The germline V gene encodes CDR1 LGHDT and CDR2 YNNKEL (reference sequence). The CDR3 runs 14 residues. The V end was cut by 3 bases, the J end by 5 bases, with 10 bases between. The CDR3 is CASSHAGLTGELFF. DNA of the CDR3: TGTGCCAGCAGCCACGCAGGGTTGACCGGGGAGCTGTTTTTT.

The chain is built from TRBV11-2 and TRBJ1-6, with a weak D call TRBD1 (5 bases). Looked up from germline, CDR1 is SGHAT and CDR2 is FQNNGV. Deletions cut 5 bases from V and 9 bases from J, with 17 bases between. The CDR3 sequence is 15 residues long. CDR3 in amino acids: CASSPTGGDRSPLHF. In DNA form, the CDR3 reads TGTGCCAGCAGCCCTACGGGGGGAGACCGTTCACCCCTCCACTTT.

V and J are TRBV11-3 and TRBJ2-2; D is undetermined. The CDR3 totals 12 residues. With 3 bases removed from V and 5 bases from J, the gap between germline ends came to 4 bases. CDR1 is SGHNT and CDR2 is YENEEA in the germline V gene. CDR3 in amino acids: CASSFYTGELFF. CDR3 DNA sequence: TGTGCCAGCAGCTTCTATACCGGGGAGCTGTTTTTT. Supplemented by reference TRBV11-3 and TRBJ2-2, the full variable domain reads EAGVVQSPRYKIIEKKQPVAFWCNPISGHNTLYWYLQNLGQGPELLIRYENEEAVDDSQLPKDRFSAERLKGVDSTLKIQPAELGDSAVYLCASSFYTGELFFGEGSRLTVL.

The genes are TRBV2 and TRBJ2-3, with D possibly being TRBD1 (5 bases). Trimming removed 6 bases from V and 3 bases from J, with 16 bases in between. This CDR3 region has 15 residues. Germline CDR1 SNHLY, CDR2 FYNNEI. CDR3 sequence (DNA): TGTGCCAGCAGGCCCCCTAGGGCAGGGACAGATACGCAGTATTTT. It specifies CASRPPRAGTDTQYF.

Within the sample, this clone is medium-sized (0.01 to 0.1%). V is TRBV27 and J is TRBJ2-7; perhaps TRBD1 as D (6 bases). The CDR3 length is 13 residues. CDR1 and CDR2 (germline): MNHEY, SMNVEV (reference sequence). Trimming cost V 9 bases and J 5 bases, with 17 bases left between them. CDR3 DNA sequence: TGTGCCAGTATACGGGACAACAGCAACGAGCAGTACTTC. Translating gives CASIRDNSNEQYF.

The rearrangement links TRBV28 to TRBJ1-2, with TRBD1 matching over 9 bases. Per the germline V gene, CDR1 is MDHEN and CDR2 is SYDVKM. J was trimmed by 5 bases and V by 5 bases; bases with no gene match: 6. The CDR3 covers 14 residues. The CDR3 loop reads CASSTGGAGYGYTF. The CDR3 DNA reads as TGTGCCAGCAGTACAGGGGGCGCAGGTTATGGCTACACCTTC.

The genes are TRBV5-1 and TRBJ1-5; the D is unclear. Trimming took 3 bases from V and 2 from J, leaving 9 bases between them. CDR1 and CDR2 (germline): SGHRS, YFSETQ. This CDR3 has 14 amino acids. CDR3 sequence reads: CASSSDSGNQPQHF. The CDR3 coding sequence is TGCGCCAGCAGCTCCGACTCTGGCAATCAGCCCCAGCATTTT. The full variable domain, rest sourced from reference TRBV5-1 and TRBJ1-5, is KAGVTQTPRYLIKTRGQQVTLSCSPISGHRSVSWYQQTPGQGLQFLFEYFSETQRNKGNFPGRFSGRQFSNSRSEMNVSTLELGDSALYLCASSSDSGNQPQHFGDGTRLSIL.

V gene TRBV27 combines with J gene TRBJ1-6; 8 positions match TRBD1. Germline V gene data show CDR1 as MNHEY and CDR2 as SMNVEV (reference sequence). Unmatched junction bases numbered 11, after V lost 6 bases and J lost 10 bases. CDR3 length: 15 amino acids. The CDR3 here is CASRGLDRAKSPLHF. In nucleotides, the CDR3 is TGTGCCAGCAGGGGCTTGGACAGGGCTAAATCACCCCTCCACTTT.

The chain has TRBV5-1 and TRBJ2-5; weak D call: TRBD2 (6 bases). Germline V CDR1 and CDR2: SGHRS, YFSETQ. This CDR3 region has 15 residues. V lost 2 bases and J 8 bases, leaving 19 bases between the germline ends. The CDR3 reads CASSLPLEGTDTQYF. The CDR3 bases are TGCGCCAGCAGCTTACCTCTGGAGGGCACAGATACCCAGTACTTC.

J is TRBJ2-7 and V is TRBV28, with a tentative D call TRBD2 (5 bases). V was shortened by 3 bases and J by 3 bases, with 9 bases between the two germline ends. This CDR3 comprises 13 residues. Germline V gives CDR1 MDHEN, CDR2 SYDVKM. The CDR3 spells CASSFPGIYEQYF. DNA of the CDR3: TGTGCCAGCAGTTTTCCGGGGATCTACGAGCAGTACTTC.

The J gene is TRBJ1-6, the V gene TRBV5-1, with D possibly matching TRBD1 (6 bases). The CDR3 sequence is 15 residues long. CDR1 and CDR2 from the germline V gene are SGHRS and YFSETQ. V shed 4 bases and J shed 6 bases, with 14 bases lying between them. CDR3 in amino acids: CASSTRTATNSPLHF. The CDR3 bases are TGCGCCAGCAGCACCCGGACAGCGACTAATTCACCCCTCCACTTT.

This clone was seen once. This chain connects TRBV28 to TRBJ1-1; TRBD1 aligns across 11 bases. Unmatched junction bases numbered 7, after V lost 3 bases and J lost 4 bases. The germline gives CDR1 MDHEN, CDR2 SYDVKM. This CDR3 is 16 amino acids long. CDR3 coding DNA: TGTGCCAGCAGTTTTACAGGACAGGGGGCGCGCACTGAAGCTTTCTTT. Protein product: CASSFTGQGARTEAFF. Filled out from reference TRBV28 and TRBJ1-1, the complete variable domain reads DVKVTQSSRYLVKRTGEKVFLECVQDMDHENMFWYRQDPGLGLRLIYFSYDVKMKEKGDIPEGYSVSREKKERFSLILESASTNQTSMYLCASSFTGQGARTEAFFGQGTRLTVV.

The CDR3 here is CASRAGGSTDTQYF. In DNA form, the CDR3 reads TGTGCCAGCAGGGCGGGAGGGAGCACAGATACGCAGTATTTT. V usage is TRBV5-4 and J usage is TRBJ2-3; TRBD2 aligns across 9 bases. This CDR3 has 14 residues. J lost 0 bases, V lost 5 bases, and 1 base had no gene match. Germline values: CDR1 SGHNT, CDR2 YYREEE (reference sequence).

This chain links TRBV28 with TRBJ1-2; D ambiguous. There are 14 residues in the CDR3. The V end was cut by 2 bases, the J end by 8 bases, with 15 bases between. Germline V gives CDR1 MDHEN, CDR2 SYDVKM. Here the CDR3 DNA reads TGTGCCAGCAGTTTAGAACAGTTCCAAAAAGGCTACACCTTC. Protein product: CASSLEQFQKGYTF.

This chain connects TRBV19 to TRBJ1-3; the match to TRBD1 covers 7 bases. V trimming: 3 bases; J trimming: 0 bases; junction bases outside the gene matches: 11. Germline loops: CDR1 LNHDA, CDR2 SQIVND (reference sequence). CDR3 length equals 18 residues. CDR3: CASSMGAGTASSGNTIYF. Here the CDR3 DNA reads TGTGCCAGTAGTATGGGGGCCGGGACAGCGAGCTCTGGAAACACCATATATTTT.

The chain joins TRBV10-3 to TRBJ1-1; perhaps TRBD1 as D (6 bases). The CDR3 is made up of 14 amino acids. Germline V gives CDR1 ENHRY, CDR2 SYGVKD. V lost 4 bases, J lost 4 bases, and 13 bases lay in between. The CDR3 is CAISGPGVGTEAFF. CDR3 DNA: TGTGCCATCAGTGGTCCAGGGGTGGGCACTGAAGCTTTCTTT.

This chain joins TRBV7-2 and TRBJ1-2, with TRBD1 as a possible D gene (5 bases). The V gene lost 2 bases and the J gene lost 4 bases, with 8 bases spanning the gap. The CDR3 loop spans 13 amino acids. The V gene's germline CDR1 is SGHTA and CDR2 FQGNSA. The CDR3 DNA sequence: TGTGCCAGCAGCTTAAGACAGTCCTATGGCTACACCTTC. The encoded protein is CASSLRQSYGYTF.

This clone was seen a handful of times. The J gene is TRBJ1-3, the V gene TRBV5-6; possible D gene TRBD1, 6 bases. Trimming stripped 2 bases from V and 2 bases from J, with 8 bases between. The germline V gene has CDR1 SGHDT and CDR2 YYEEEE. This CDR3 is 14 amino acids long. The CDR3 spells CASSFNRAGNTIYF. CDR3 nucleotides: TGTGCCAGCAGCTTCAACAGGGCTGGAAACACCATATATTTT.